Described below is a single T cell receptor (beta chain) sequence and its context. Its antigen specificity is not known. One base away there is no much larger clone; base qualities are not given. TCRbeta CDR3 regions were amplified from genomic DNA using the immunoSEQ Assay, a bias-controlled multiplex PCR. The original pipeline was this. The number of nucleated cells in each sample was estimated from the amplification of reference gene primers within the assay. Sequence reads were collapsed and filtered to measure the absolute abundance of every unique TCRbeta CDR3 rearrangement. Productive Simpson clonality was computed per sample as the square root of Simpson's diversity index over productive rearrangements. TCRdb holds this immuneACCESS table with in-frame rearrangements only. Some clones are missing; in checked studies, unresolved V genes explain under half, and the rest has no known cause. That table gives V, J and clone size, and the DNA gave D and trimming. A total of a few hundred thousand clones appear in this sample, roughly nine tenths of them only once. 0.94% of the sample goes to the ten largest clones.

This sample is part of a study of blood T cell repertoires in COVID-19 (dated by TCRdb to the early 2020s). About the full investigation: Samples from collaborators originated in the United States, Italy and Spain and spanned both the acute and convalescent phases of COVID-19. A de-identified subject ID, COVID-19 status, age in years and sex were almost always included in the sample metadata. The repertoires were released in a freely available public database intended as a resource for research on the immune response to SARS-CoV-2. The material from the prospective study consisted of cDNA or gDNA derived from T cells, B-cell-depleted T cells, or PBMCs. Where available, HLA class I and class II types were obtained from metadata supplied by the sample provider rather than from assay-based typing. Subjects who had been exposed to COVID-19, were actively infected with it, or had recovered from it provided the deeply sampled blood TCRbeta repertoires that made up the dataset. The samples were drawn from two sources: the first 160 participants of the ongoing ImmuneRACE study, and 1,200 or so subjects contributed by 6 global collaborators.

The CDR3 numbers 16 residues from cysteine through phenylalanine. The CDR3 DNA has 48 bases and is translated from base 1. The V and J ends are trimmed by 3 bases and 0 bases, leaving 12 bases between them. From a lookup of the germline V gene (reference sequence), CDR1 and CDR2 are MNHEY and SMNVEV. The investigation overall reported the following: The quantity of clinical and demographic metadata differed by source and by participant and was supplied without curation.

Samples from volunteer blood donors who had recovered from COVID-19 were contributed by a second Seattle source. Collaborating institutions collected whole blood in K2EDTA tubes following their own protocols. For TCRbeta analysis, collaborators shipped samples as frozen whole blood, isolated PBMCs, or DNA extracted from either of those sample types. The source of this sequence is a woman aged 40 to 49 who had recovered from COVID-19. The chain is made from TRBV27 and TRBJ1-5; tentative D gene TRBD1, with 6 bases matching. The sequenced material came from peripheral blood. The CDR3 reads CASSFAGAHSNQPQHF. The base sequence is TGTGCCAGCAGTTTTGCAGGGGCCCATAGCAATCAGCCCCAGCATTTT.